The following is a T cell receptor beta chain sequence with its context. The record originates from a study of control samples from healthy donors and cancer patients. TCRdb keeps only in-frame clones here, not all; method: immunoSEQ multiplex PCR. Here the sample spans about 86,000 clones, 85% to 95% being singletons. V shed 0 bases, J shed 5 bases, and the junction held 5 bases outside the gene matches. The CDR3 runs to 15 residues. Looked up from germline, CDR1 is SGHNT and CDR2 is YYREEE (reference sequence). Material: blood. The chain employs TRBV5-4 and TRBJ2-5; TRBD2 aligns across 9 bases. The sequence was collected from a woman aged 18-29 years in good health. The CDR3 spells CASSLVSGRPETQYF. The CDR3, as DNA: TGTGCCAGCAGCTTGGTTAGCGGGAGACCGGAGACCCAGTACTTC.